This T cell receptor beta chain came from a study of neurological immune-mediated disorders. Relative to its sample, this clonotype is medium-sized. What it binds is unknown. This CDR3 spans 16 amino acids. Broader study findings: CDR3 amino acid sequences of expanded clones were not shared across subjects, a result suggesting private repertoires in all groups.

It was by 5'RACE with 10-nucleotide random UMIs that the cDNA was made. TCRdb recomputed calls from the 5' RACE reads with MiXCR, one row per CDR3 protein. There are 25,000 or so distinct CDR3 sequences in the sample; approximately 12% occur only once, and less than 9.5% lies in the top ten. This receptor was identified in a man in his 60s in good health. Sequencing used PBMCs. The chain combines TRBV21-1 with TRBJ1-2; no DNA check was done on the table's D call, TRBD1. TRBV21-1 is an annotated pseudogene. The CDR3 reads CASTEPRWAASYGYTF. CDR3 sequence (DNA): TGTGCCAGCACCGAACCCCGTTGGGCGGCGAGCTATGGCTACACCTTC.